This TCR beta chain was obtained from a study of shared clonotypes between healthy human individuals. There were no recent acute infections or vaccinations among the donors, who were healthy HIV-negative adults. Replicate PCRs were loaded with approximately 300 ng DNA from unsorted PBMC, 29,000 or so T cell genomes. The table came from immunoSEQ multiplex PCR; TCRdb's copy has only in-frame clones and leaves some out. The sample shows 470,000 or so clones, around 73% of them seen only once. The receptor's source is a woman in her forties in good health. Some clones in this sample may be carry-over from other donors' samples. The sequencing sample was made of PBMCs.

The CDR3 loop reads CASSQGRTRGDQYF. CDR3 coding DNA: TGCGCCAGCAGCCAAGGCCGGACGAGAGGGGATCAGTACTTC. V and J are TRBV4-3 and TRBJ2-4, with D possibly being TRBD1 or TRBD2 (5 bases each). V was pared by 1 base and J by 12 bases, with 16 bases between. The CDR3 length is 14 residues. Germline values: CDR1 LGHNA, CDR2 YSLEER.